Below, 17 T cell receptor beta chains from the same sample are listed, as sequenced in a study of CD8 T cells in Susac syndrome. RNA totalling roughly 0.5 to 1 ug underwent reverse transcription with random hexamers. TCRdb reprocessed the immunoSEQ multiplex PCR reads with MiXCR, giving one entry per CDR3 protein. The repertoire holds roughly 140,000 distinct CDR3 sequences, approximately 95% seen once, with 0.27% in the top ten. The material sequenced was CD8+ T cells from PBMCs. Every receptor here comes from a human donor in good health.

The chain combines TRBV27 with TRBJ2-1; D remains ambiguous. Germline CDR1 MNHEY, CDR2 SMNVEV (reference sequence). V was trimmed by 6 bases and J by 8 bases, leaving 11 bases between them. This CDR3 has 12 amino acids. This chain's CDR3 is CASRQLGDEQFF. CDR3 sequence (DNA): TGTGCCAGCAGGCAACTGGGCGATGAGCAGTTCTTC.

This clonotype showed up just once. This sequence joins TRBV30 and TRBJ2-3, with D possibly TRBD2 on 6 matching bases. The germline CDR1 and CDR2 sequences are GTSNPN and SVGIG (reference sequence). The CDR3 is 14 amino acids. V was pared by 5 bases and J by 0 bases, with 12 bases between. CDR3 coding DNA: TGTGCCTGGGAACCCGGGACTAGCACAGATACGCAGTATTTT. Residues: CAWEPGTSTDTQYF. The entire variable domain, with the rest obtained from reference TRBV30 and TRBJ2-3, is as follows: SQTIHQWPATLVQPVGSPLSLECTVEGTSNPNLYWYRQAAGRGLQLLFYSVGIGQISSEVPQNLSASRPQDRQFILSSKKLLLSDSGFYLCAWEPGTSTDTQYFGPGTRLTVL.

The chain links TRBV6-5 to TRBJ2-3, with D possibly TRBD1 on 6 matching bases. This CDR3 has 15 amino acids. V shed 7 bases and J shed 0 bases, with 14 bases lying between them. Germline values: CDR1 MNHEY, CDR2 SVGAGI. The DNA for the CDR3 is TGTGCCAGCACCTCAGGGGCGGTTAGCACAGATACGCAGTATTTT. It translates to CASTSGAVSTDTQYF.

CDR3 sequence reads: CATSGDGLTDTQYF. The DNA for the CDR3 is TGTGCCACCAGTGGGGACGGCCTCACAGATACGCAGTATTTT. The chain couples TRBV24-1 to TRBJ2-3; D is perhaps TRBD1 or TRBD2 (5 bases each). Germline-derived CDR1 and CDR2 are KGHDR and SFDVKD. The CDR3 covers 14 residues. With 5 bases removed from V and 2 bases from J, the gap between germline ends came to 10 bases.

The rearrangement uses TRBV2 and TRBJ2-7, with D tentatively TRBD2 (6 bases). Germline-derived CDR1 and CDR2 are SNHLY and FYNNEI. The CDR3 covers 15 residues. V lost 6 bases and J lost 4, with 19 bases in between. The CDR3 sequence: CASRSGLARIYEQYF. The CDR3 DNA reads TGTGCCAGCAGATCGGGACTGGCCCGGATATACGAGCAGTACTTC.

This clonotype was recorded only once. V is TRBV28 and J is TRBJ2-7, with 7 bases matching TRBD2. The CDR3 extends over 15 amino acids. Germline trimming cut 3 bases from V and 7 bases from J; bases unmatched to any gene: 12. Germline V CDR1 and CDR2: MDHEN, SYDVKM. CDR3 coding DNA: TGTGCCAGCAGTTTTCGCGGGACTACCCGGGGGGAGCAGTACTTC. Its translation: CASSFRGTTRGEQYF.

The chain recombines TRBV24-1 with TRBJ2-7; tentatively, D is TRBD1 (6 bases). The CDR3 covers 13 residues. The V gene's germline CDR1 is KGHDR and CDR2 SFDVKD. V lost 9 bases to trimming and J lost 0 bases, with 11 bases between them. CDR3 in DNA: TGTGCCACCGCCCCGGACAGCTCCTACGAGCAGTACTTC. Amino acids: CATAPDSSYEQYF.

The chain joins TRBV27 to TRBJ1-1; D possibly corresponds to TRBD1 (6 bases). Trimming removed 4 bases at V and 6 bases at J, with 12 bases between. Germline CDR1 is MNHEY and CDR2 is SMNVEV (reference sequence). There are 13 residues in the CDR3. The CDR3 sequence is CASSSRGGAEAFF. The CDR3 DNA follows: TGTGCCAGCAGTTCCCGAGGGGGGGCTGAAGCTTTCTTT.

This chain's CDR3 is CASSQDLADYYNEQFF. The CDR3 DNA follows: TGCGCCAGCAGCCAAGATCTAGCGGACTACTACAATGAGCAGTTCTTC. The J gene is TRBJ2-1, the V gene TRBV4-3; 7 bases are a match to TRBD2. This CDR3 has 16 residues. V was clipped by 0 bases and J by 3 bases; unmatched bases: 5. The V gene's germline CDR1 is LGHNA and CDR2 YSLEER.

The chain uses TRBV30 and TRBJ1-2, with 8 bases that match TRBD1. CDR3 length equals 12 residues. Germline V gene lookup returns CDR1 GTSNPN and CDR2 SVGIG (reference sequence). V was pared by 4 bases and J by 6 bases, with 4 bases of the junction left unmatched. CDR3 nucleotides: TGTGCCTGGATCCAGGGGGCAGATGGCTACACCTTC. Its translation is CAWIQGADGYTF.

Here the CDR3 reads CSAKPEAFF. The CDR3 nucleotides read TGCAGTGCCAAGCCTGAAGCTTTCTTT. The chain is built from TRBV20-1 and TRBJ1-1, with D unresolved. V lost 6 bases and J lost 6, with 5 bases in between. This CDR3 has 9 amino acids. Per germline, CDR1 DFQATT and CDR2 SNEGSKA (reference sequence).

This sequence joins TRBV20-1 and TRBJ2-1; 10 nucleotides align to TRBD1. Germline V gene lookup returns CDR1 DFQATT and CDR2 SNEGSKA (reference sequence). The CDR3 sequence is 16 residues long. V shed 2 bases and J 0 bases; nucleotides not matched to a gene: 4. The CDR3 DNA reads as TGCAGTGCTAGATCGACAGGGGGCCACTCCTACAATGAGCAGTTCTTC. Translating it yields CSARSTGGHSYNEQFF.

This chain connects TRBV5-1 to TRBJ1-1, with 8 bases matching TRBD1. The V gene end was trimmed by 1 base and the J gene end by 0 bases; junction bases not matched to a gene: 8. The germline V gene has CDR1 SGHRS and CDR2 YFSETQ. The CDR3 is 17 residues long. CDR3 nucleotides: TGCGCCAGCAGCTTGAGGCCGCAGGGGGCCATGAACACTGAAGCTTTCTTT. Its protein is CASSLRPQGAMNTEAFF.

V is TRBV5-1 and J is TRBJ1-5; the match to TRBD1 covers 7 bases. Germline-derived CDR1 and CDR2 are SGHRS and YFSETQ. The CDR3 has 17 residues. V lost 4 bases to trimming and J lost 0 bases; unmatched junction nucleotides: 10. This chain's CDR3 is CASSQYRGGYSNQPQHF. Written as DNA, the CDR3 is TGCGCCAGCAGCCAGTACAGGGGAGGGTATAGCAATCAGCCCCAGCATTTT. Full variable domain (missing parts from reference TRBV5-1 and TRBJ1-5): KAGVTQTPRYLIKTRGQQVTLSCSPISGHRSVSWYQQTPGQGLQFLFEYFSETQRNKGNFPGRFSGRQFSNSRSEMNVSTLELGDSALYLCASSQYRGGYSNQPQHFGDGTRLSIL.

The chain employs TRBV2 and TRBJ2-1, with TRBD2 matching over 8 bases. Losses at the gene ends were 9 bases for V and 3 bases for J; bases not matched to a gene: 4. Germline CDR1 and CDR2: SNHLY and FYNNEI. The CDR3 runs to 13 residues. CDR3 in amino acids: CARTGTSYNEQFF. Here the CDR3 DNA reads TGTGCCAGAACCGGGACTAGCTACAATGAGCAGTTCTTC.

This CDR3 is CSVVGGDSGEVETQYF. DNA for the CDR3: TGCAGCGTTGTAGGGGGGGATAGCGGGGAGGTGGAGACCCAGTACTTC. The rearrangement uses TRBV29-1 and TRBJ2-5; 8 bases are a match to TRBD2. V lost 4 bases, J lost 5 bases, and 15 bases stayed unmatched. Germline V lookup: CDR1 SQVTM, CDR2 ANQGSEA. This CDR3 comprises 16 residues.

This chain uses TRBV4-1 with TRBJ1-1; perhaps TRBD1 as D (5 bases). Germline CDR1 MGHRA, CDR2 YSYEKL. V was trimmed by 2 bases and J by 6 bases, leaving 13 bases between them. The CDR3 runs to 14 residues. CDR3 protein: CASSQLPGKPEAFF. The DNA for the CDR3 is TGCGCCAGCAGCCAACTCCCAGGGAAGCCTGAAGCTTTCTTT.